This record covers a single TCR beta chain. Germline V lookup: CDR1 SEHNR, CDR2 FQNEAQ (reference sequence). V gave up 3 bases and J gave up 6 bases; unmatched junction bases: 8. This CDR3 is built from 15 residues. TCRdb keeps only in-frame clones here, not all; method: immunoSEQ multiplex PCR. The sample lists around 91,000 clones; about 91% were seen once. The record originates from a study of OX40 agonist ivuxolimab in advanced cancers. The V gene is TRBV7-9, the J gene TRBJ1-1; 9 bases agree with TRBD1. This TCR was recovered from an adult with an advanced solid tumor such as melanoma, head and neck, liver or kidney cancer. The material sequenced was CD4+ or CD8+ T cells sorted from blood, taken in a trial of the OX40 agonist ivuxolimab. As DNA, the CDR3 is TGTGCCAGCAGCTTGGGACAGGGACTGATGCCTGAAGCTTTCTTT. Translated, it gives CASSLGQGLMPEAFF.